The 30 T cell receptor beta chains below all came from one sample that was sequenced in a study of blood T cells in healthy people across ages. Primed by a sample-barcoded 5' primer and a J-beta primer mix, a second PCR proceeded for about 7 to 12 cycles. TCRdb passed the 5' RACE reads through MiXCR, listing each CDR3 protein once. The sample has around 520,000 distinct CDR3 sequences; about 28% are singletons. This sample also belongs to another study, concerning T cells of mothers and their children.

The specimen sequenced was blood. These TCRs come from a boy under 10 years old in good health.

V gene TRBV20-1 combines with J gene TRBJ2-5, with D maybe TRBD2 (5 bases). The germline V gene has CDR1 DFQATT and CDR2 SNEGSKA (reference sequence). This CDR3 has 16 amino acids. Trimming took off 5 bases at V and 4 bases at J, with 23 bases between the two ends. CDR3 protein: CSAHKNGKEVGETQYF. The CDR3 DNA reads TGCAGTGCTCATAAAAACGGGAAAGAGGTCGGAGAGACCCAGTACTTC.

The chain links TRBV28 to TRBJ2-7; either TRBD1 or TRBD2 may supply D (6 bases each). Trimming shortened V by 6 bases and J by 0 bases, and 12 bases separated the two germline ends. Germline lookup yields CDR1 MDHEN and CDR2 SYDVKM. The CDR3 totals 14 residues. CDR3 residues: CASRLGGGSYEQYF. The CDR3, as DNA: TGTGCCAGCAGACTAGGAGGGGGCTCCTACGAGCAGTACTTC.

The CDR3 DNA reads TGTGCCAGCAGCGTAGAGGTTGAGTCTGGGACAGGAATCCACGAGCAGTACTTC. Its translation is CASSVEVESGTGIHEQYF. This chain uses TRBV9 with TRBJ2-7, with 8 bases aligning to TRBD1. Germline values: CDR1 SGDLS, CDR2 YYNGEE. V lost 0 bases, J lost 5 bases, and 16 bases stayed unmatched. This CDR3 spans 18 amino acids.

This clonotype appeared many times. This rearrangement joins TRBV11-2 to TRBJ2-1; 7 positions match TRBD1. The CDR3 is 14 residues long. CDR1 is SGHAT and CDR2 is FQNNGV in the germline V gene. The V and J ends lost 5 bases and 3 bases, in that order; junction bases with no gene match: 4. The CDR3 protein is CASSPRTGYNEQFF. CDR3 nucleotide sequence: TGTGCCAGCAGCCCGCGGACAGGCTACAATGAGCAGTTCTTC.

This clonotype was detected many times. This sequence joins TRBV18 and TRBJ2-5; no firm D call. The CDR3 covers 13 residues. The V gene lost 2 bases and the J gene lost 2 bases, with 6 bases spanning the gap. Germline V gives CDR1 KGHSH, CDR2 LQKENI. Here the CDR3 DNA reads TGTGCCAGCTCACCAAACAGACAAGAGACCCAGTACTTC. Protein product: CASSPNRQETQYF.

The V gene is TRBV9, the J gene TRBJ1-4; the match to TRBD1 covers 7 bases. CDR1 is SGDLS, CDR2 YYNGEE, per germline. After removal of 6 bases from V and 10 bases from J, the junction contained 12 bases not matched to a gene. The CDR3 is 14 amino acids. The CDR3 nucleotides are TGTGCCAGCACCTTAGACAGGGATGGCGGAAAACTGTTTTTT. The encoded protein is CASTLDRDGGKLFF.

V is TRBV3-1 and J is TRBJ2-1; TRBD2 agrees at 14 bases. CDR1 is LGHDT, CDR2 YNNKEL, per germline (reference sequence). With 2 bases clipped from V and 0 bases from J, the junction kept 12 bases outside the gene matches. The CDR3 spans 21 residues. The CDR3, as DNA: TGTGCCAGCAGCCAATCGACTAGCGGGGGGGCTTTCACTAGCTCCTACAATGAGCAGTTCTTC. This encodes CASSQSTSGGAFTSSYNEQFF.

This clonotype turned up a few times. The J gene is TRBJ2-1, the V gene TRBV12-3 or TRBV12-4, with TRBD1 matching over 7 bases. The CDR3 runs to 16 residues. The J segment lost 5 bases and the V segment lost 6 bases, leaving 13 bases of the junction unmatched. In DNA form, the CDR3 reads TGTGCCAGCAGCCTTAAGGCCACAGGGGAAAACAATGAGCAGTTCTTC. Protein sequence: CASSLKATGENNEQFF.

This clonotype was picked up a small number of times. DNA of the CDR3: TGTGCCAGCTCACCAGTGAGGGCCGGGACAGGGGTCTATGGCTACACCTTC. This codes for CASSPVRAGTGVYGYTF. The chain recombines TRBV18 with TRBJ1-2; 10 bases line up with TRBD1. The CDR3 length is 17 residues. V was pared by 2 bases and J by 4 bases, with 10 bases of the junction left unmatched. From germline, CDR1 is KGHSH and CDR2 LQKENI.

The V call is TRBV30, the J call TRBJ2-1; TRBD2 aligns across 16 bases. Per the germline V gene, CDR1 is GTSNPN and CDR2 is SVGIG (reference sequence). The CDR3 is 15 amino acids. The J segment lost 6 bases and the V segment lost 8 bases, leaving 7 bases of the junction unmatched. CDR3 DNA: TGTGCCGGCTTGGGACTAGCGGGAGGGCGCAATGAGCAGTTCTTC. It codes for CAGLGLAGGRNEQFF.

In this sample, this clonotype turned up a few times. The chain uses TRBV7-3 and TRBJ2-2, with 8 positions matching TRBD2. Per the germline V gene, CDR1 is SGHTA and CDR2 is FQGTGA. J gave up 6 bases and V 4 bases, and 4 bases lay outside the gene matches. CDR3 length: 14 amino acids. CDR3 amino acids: CASSSGGPAGELFF. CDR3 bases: TGTGCCAGCAGCTCGGGGGGGCCCGCCGGGGAGCTGTTTTTT.

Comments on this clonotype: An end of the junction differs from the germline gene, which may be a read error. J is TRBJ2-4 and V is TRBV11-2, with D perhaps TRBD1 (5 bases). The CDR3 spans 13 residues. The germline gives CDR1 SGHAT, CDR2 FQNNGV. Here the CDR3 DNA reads TGTGCCAGCAGCGAATCTAGTGGGGCCTACATGCACTTC. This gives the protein CASSESSGAYMHF.

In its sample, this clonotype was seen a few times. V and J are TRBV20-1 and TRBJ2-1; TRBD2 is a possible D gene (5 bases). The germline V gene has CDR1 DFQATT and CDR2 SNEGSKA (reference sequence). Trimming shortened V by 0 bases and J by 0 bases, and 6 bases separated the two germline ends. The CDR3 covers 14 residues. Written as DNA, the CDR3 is TGCAGTGCTAGAGAGCGGGCCTCCTACAATGAGCAGTTCTTC. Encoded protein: CSARERASYNEQFF.

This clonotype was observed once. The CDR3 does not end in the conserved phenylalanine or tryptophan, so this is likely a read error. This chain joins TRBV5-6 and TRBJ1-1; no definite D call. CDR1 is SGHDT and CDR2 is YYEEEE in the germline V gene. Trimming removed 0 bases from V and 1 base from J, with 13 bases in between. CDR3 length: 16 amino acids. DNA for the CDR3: TGTGCCAGCAGCTTGGGGGTCTTTAAGTGGAACACTGAAGCTTTCCTT. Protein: CASSLGVFKWNTEAFL.

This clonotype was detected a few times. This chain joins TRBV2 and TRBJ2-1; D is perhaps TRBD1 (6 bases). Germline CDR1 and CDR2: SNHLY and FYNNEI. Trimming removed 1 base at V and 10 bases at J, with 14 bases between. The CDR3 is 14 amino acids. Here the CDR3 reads CASSEGVGAGEQFF. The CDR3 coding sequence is TGTGCCAGCAGTGAAGGCGTGGGGGCAGGGGAGCAGTTCTTC.

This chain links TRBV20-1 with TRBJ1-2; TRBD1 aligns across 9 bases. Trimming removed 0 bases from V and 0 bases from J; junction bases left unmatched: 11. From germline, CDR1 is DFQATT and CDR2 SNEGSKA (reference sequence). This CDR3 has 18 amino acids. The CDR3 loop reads CSARDRQRTGEANYGYTF. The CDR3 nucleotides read TGCAGTGCTAGAGATAGGCAGAGGACAGGGGAGGCTAACTATGGCTACACCTTC.

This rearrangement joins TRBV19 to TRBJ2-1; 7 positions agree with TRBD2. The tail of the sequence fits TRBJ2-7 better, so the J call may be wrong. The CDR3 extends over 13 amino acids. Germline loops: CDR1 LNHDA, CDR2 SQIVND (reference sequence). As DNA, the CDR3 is TGTGCCAGTAGTACCGCCGGGGGGTCCGAGCAGTACTTC. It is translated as CASSTAGGSEQYF.

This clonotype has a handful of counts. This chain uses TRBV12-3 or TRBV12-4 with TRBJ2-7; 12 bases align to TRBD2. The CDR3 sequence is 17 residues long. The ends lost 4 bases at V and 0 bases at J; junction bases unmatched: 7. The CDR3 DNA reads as TGTGCCAGCAGTTACGAGGGACTAGCGGGTACCTCCTACGAGCAGTACTTC. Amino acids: CASSYEGLAGTSYEQYF.

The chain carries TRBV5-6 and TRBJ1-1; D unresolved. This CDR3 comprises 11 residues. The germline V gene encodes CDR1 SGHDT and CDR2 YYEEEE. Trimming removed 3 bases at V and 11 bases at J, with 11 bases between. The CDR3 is CASSSARAAFF. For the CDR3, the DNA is TGTGCCAGCAGCTCCGCTCGGGCGGCTTTCTTT.

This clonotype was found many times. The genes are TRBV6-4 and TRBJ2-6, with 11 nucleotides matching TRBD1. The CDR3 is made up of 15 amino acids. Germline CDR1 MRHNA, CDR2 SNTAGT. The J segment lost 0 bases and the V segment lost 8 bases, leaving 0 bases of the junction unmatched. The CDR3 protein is CASGTGGSGANVLTF. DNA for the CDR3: TGTGCCAGCGGGACAGGGGGCTCTGGGGCCAACGTCCTGACTTTC.

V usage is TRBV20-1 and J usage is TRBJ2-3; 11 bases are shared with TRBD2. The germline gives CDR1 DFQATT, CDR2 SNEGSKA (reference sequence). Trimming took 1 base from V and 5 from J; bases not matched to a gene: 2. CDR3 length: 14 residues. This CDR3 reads CSARAGLAGDTQYF. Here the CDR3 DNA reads TGCAGTGCTAGAGCCGGACTAGCGGGAGATACGCAGTATTTT.

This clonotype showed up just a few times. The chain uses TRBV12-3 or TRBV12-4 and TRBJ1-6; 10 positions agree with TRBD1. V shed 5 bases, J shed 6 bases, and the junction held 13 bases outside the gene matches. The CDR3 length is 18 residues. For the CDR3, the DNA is TGTGCCAGCAGTCTCATTCGGACAGGGGGATTGGTTAATTCACCCCTCCACTTT. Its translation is CASSLIRTGGLVNSPLHF.

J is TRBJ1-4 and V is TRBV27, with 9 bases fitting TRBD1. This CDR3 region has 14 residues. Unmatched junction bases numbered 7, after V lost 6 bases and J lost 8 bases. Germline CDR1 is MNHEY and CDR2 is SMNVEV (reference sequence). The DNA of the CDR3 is TGTGCCAGCAGCCCCCGGGACAGGGAAGAAAAACTGTTTTTT. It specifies CASSPRDREEKLFF.

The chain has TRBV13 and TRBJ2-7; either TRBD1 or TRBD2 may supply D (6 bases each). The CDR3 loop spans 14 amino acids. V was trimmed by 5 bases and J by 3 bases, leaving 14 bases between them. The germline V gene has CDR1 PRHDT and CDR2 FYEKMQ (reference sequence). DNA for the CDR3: TGTGCCAGCAGCGGGAAGGGGGGACTCTACGAGCAGTACTTC. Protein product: CASSGKGGLYEQYF.

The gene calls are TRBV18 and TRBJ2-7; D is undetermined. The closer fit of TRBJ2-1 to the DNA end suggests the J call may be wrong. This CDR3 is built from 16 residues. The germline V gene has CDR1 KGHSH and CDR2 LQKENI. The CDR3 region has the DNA TGTGCCAGCTCACCACCGGTAGCAGTGCCGGGCAATGAGCAGTTCTTC. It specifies CASSPPVAVPGNEQFF.

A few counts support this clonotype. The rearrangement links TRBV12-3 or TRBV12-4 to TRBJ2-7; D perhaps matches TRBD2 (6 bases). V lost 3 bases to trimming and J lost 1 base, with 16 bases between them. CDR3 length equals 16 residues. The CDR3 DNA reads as TGTGCCAGCAGTTTCAAACGGGACTCCCGATCCTACGAGCAGTACTTC. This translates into CASSFKRDSRSYEQYF.

The CDR3 reads CASSSSGQGYEQYF. CDR3 coding DNA: TGCGCCAGCTCCAGCAGCGGACAGGGCTACGAGCAGTACTTC. The chain recombines TRBV5-1 with TRBJ2-7; TRBD1 agrees at 8 bases. The V segment lost 7 bases and the J segment 3 bases; nucleotides outside the gene matches: 9. The CDR3 has 14 residues. Germline assignment: CDR1 SGHRS and CDR2 YFSETQ.

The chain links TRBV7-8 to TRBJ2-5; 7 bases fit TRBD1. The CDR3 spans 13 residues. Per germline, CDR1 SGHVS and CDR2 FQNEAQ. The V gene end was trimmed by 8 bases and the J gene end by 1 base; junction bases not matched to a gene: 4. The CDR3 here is CASVGQVQETQYF. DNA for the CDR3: TGTGCCAGCGTCGGACAGGTCCAAGAGACCCAGTACTTC.

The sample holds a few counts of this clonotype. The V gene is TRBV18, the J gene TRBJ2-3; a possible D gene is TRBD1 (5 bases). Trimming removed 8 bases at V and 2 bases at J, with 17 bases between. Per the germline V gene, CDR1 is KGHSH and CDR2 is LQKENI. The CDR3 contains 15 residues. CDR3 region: CASTKAGIFTDTQYF. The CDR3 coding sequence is TGTGCCAGCACAAAGGCAGGGATCTTCACAGATACGCAGTATTTT.

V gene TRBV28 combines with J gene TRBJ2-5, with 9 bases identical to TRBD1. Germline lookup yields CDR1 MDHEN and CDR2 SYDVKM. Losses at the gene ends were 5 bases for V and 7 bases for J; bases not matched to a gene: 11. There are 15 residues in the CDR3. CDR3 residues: CASSAPGQGFGTQYF. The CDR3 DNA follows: TGTGCCAGCAGTGCCCCGGGACAGGGTTTCGGGACCCAGTACTTC. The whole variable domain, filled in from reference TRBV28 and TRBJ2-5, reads DVKVTQSSRYLVKRTGEKVFLECVQDMDHENMFWYRQDPGLGLRLIYFSYDVKMKEKGDIPEGYSVSREKKERFSLILESASTNQTSMYLCASSAPGQGFGTQYFGPGTRLLVL.